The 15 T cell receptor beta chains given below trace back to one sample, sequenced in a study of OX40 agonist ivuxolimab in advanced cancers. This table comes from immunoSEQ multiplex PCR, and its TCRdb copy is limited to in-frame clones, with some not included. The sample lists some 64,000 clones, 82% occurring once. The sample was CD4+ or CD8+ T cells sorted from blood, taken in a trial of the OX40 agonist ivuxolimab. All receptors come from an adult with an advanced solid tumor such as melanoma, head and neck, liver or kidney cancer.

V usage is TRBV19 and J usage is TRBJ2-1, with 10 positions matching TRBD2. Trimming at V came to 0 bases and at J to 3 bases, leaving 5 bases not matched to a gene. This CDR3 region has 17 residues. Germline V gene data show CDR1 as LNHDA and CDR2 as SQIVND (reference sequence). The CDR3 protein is CASSIEASGRFYNEQFF. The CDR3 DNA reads TGTGCCAGTAGTATAGAGGCTAGCGGGAGATTCTACAATGAGCAGTTCTTC.

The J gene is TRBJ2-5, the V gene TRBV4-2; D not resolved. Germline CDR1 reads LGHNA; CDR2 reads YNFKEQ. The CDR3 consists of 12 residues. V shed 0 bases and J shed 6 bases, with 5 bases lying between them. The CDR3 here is CASSQDGKTQYF. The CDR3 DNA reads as TGTGCCAGCAGCCAAGATGGAAAGACCCAGTACTTC.

CDR3 sequence reads: CASSEGAIETQYF. The CDR3 nucleotides read TGTGCCAGCAGTGAAGGGGCCATTGAGACCCAGTACTTC. The V and J genes are TRBV25-1 and TRBJ2-5; TRBD1 might be the D (5 bases). Deletions cut 2 bases from V and 5 bases from J, with 9 bases between. Germline CDR1 and CDR2: MGHDK and SYGVNS. This CDR3 region has 13 residues.

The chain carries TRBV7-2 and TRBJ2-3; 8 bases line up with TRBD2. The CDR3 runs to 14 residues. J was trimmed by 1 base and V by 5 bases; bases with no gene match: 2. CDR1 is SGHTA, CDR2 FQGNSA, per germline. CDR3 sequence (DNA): TGTGCCAGCAGCCAGACTAGCGGCACAGATACGCAGTATTTT. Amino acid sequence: CASSQTSGTDTQYF.

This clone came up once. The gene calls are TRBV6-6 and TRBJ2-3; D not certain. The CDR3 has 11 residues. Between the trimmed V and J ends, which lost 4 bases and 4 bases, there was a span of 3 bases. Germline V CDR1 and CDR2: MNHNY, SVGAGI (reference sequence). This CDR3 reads CASSWADTQYF. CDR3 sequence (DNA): TGTGCCAGCAGTTGGGCAGATACGCAGTATTTT.

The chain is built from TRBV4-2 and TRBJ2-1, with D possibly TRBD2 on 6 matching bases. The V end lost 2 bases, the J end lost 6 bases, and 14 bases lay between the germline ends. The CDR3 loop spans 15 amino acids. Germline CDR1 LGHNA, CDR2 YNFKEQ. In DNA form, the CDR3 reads TGTGCCAGCAGCCAATCGGGAGAGGAGGGCAATGAGCAGTTCTTC. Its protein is CASSQSGEEGNEQFF.

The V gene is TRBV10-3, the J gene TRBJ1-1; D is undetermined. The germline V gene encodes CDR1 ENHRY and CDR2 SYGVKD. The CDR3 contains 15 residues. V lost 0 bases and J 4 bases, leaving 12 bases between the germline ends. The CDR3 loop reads CAISESSGGRTEAFF. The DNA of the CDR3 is TGTGCCATCAGTGAGTCGTCCGGAGGGCGCACTGAAGCTTTCTTT.

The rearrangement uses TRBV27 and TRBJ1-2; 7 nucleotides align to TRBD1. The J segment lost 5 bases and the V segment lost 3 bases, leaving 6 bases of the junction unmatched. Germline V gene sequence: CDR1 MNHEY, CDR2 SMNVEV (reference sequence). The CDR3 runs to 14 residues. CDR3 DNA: TGTGCCAGCAGTTTGTCGGGACAGCAATATGGCTACACCTTC. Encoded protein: CASSLSGQQYGYTF.

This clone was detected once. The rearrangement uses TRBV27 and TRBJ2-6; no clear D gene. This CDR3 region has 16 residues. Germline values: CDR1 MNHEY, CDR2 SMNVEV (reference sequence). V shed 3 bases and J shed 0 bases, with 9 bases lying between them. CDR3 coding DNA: TGTGCCAGCAGTTTCTACTTCGGCTCTGGGGCCAACGTCCTGACTTTC. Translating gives CASSFYFGSGANVLTF.

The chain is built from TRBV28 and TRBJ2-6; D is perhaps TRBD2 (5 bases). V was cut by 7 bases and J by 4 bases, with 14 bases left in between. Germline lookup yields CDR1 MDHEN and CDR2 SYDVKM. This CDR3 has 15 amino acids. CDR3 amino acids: CASNSAGSGANVLTF. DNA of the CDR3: TGTGCCAGCAACTCGGCGGGTTCAGGGGCCAACGTCCTGACTTTC.

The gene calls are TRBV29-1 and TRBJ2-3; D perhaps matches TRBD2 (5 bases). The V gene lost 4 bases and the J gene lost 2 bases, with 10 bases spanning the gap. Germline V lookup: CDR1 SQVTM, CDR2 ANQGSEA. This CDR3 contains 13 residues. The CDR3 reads CSVAPTNTDTQYF. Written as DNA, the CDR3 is TGCAGCGTTGCCCCGACTAACACAGATACGCAGTATTTT.

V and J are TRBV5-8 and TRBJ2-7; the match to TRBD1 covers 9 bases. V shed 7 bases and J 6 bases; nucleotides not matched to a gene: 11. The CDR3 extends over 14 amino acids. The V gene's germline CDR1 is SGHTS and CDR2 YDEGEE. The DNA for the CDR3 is TGTGCCAGCCCCAGCGGGACAGGGTTCGGCGAGCAGTACTTC. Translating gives CASPSGTGFGEQYF.

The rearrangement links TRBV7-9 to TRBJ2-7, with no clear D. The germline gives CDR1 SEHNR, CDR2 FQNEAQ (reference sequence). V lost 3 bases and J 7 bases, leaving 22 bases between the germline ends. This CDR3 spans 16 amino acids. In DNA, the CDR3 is TGTGCCAGCAGCTTGAGCCGTCGTACGGCGTTGGGAGAGCAGTACTTC. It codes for CASSLSRRTALGEQYF.

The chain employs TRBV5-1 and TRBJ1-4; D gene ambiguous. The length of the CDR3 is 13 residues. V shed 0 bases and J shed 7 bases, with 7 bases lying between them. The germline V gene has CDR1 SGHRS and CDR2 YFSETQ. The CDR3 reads CASSLEAREKLFF. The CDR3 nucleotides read TGCGCCAGCAGCTTGGAGGCGCGTGAAAAACTGTTTTTT.

The DNA of the CDR3 is TGTGCCAGCAGCTTAGATCTAGTTGGGGCCAACGTCCTGACTTTC. Translating gives CASSLDLVGANVLTF. V usage is TRBV11-2 and J usage is TRBJ2-6; D is unresolved. Trimming removed 0 bases at V and 3 bases at J, with 6 bases between. Germline values: CDR1 SGHAT, CDR2 FQNNGV. CDR3 length: 15 residues. Looking up the rest from reference TRBV11-2 and TRBJ2-6 gives the full variable domain: EAGVAQSPRYKIIEKRQSVAFWCNPISGHATLYWYQQILGQGPKLLIQFQNNGVVDDSQLPKDRFSAERLKGVDSTLKIQPAKLEDSAVYLCASSLDLVGANVLTFGAGSRLTVL.